This passage covers 27 T cell receptor beta chains from one sample sequenced in a study of blood T cell repertoires in COVID-19. Produced via immunoSEQ multiplex PCR; TCRdb's table is partial and in-frame only. The sample has about 480,000 clones, around 89% seen once. Specimen: peripheral blood. The receptors originated from a woman aged 25-40 years with acute or convalescent COVID-19.

The sample holds a few counts of this clone. The chain employs TRBV5-6 and TRBJ2-3, with D unresolved. The CDR3 runs 12 residues. Per the germline V gene, CDR1 is SGHDT and CDR2 is YYEEEE. V shed 3 bases and J shed 8 bases, with 10 bases lying between them. The CDR3 protein is CASSSGDGTQYF. In DNA form, the CDR3 reads TGTGCCAGCAGCTCGGGTGACGGTACGCAGTATTTT.

This chain connects TRBV5-1 to TRBJ2-7; 9 bases are shared with TRBD1. After removal of 0 bases from V and 3 bases from J, the junction contained 10 bases not matched to a gene. CDR1 SGHRS and CDR2 YFSETQ come from the germline V gene. CDR3 length equals 17 residues. The CDR3 reads CASSLGKGTGRYYEQYF. The DNA of the CDR3 is TGCGCCAGCAGCTTGGGAAAAGGGACAGGGCGATACTACGAGCAGTACTTC.

This chain joins TRBV6-2 or TRBV6-3 and TRBJ2-5; 7 positions agree with TRBD1. The CDR3 loop spans 14 amino acids. The germline V gene has CDR1 MNHEY and CDR2 SVGEGT. V was pared by 6 bases and J by 5 bases, with 9 bases of the junction left unmatched. In nucleotides, the CDR3 is TGTGCCAGCAGCCAAGACAGGGTTTACGAGACCCAGTACTTC. Translated: CASSQDRVYETQYF.

This chain links TRBV2 with TRBJ2-3, with TRBD2 matching over 7 bases. This CDR3 has 15 amino acids. With 4 bases clipped from V and 9 bases from J, the junction kept 13 bases outside the gene matches. CDR1 is SNHLY and CDR2 is FYNNEI in the germline V gene. The CDR3 sequence is CASSVVLSGGGTQYF. DNA of the CDR3: TGTGCCAGCAGTGTTGTTCTTTCGGGCGGGGGAACGCAGTATTTT.

The chain is built from TRBV30 and TRBJ2-5; the match to TRBD1 covers 9 bases. J gave up 1 base and V 3 bases, and 9 bases lay outside the gene matches. From germline, CDR1 is GTSNPN and CDR2 SVGIG (reference sequence). This CDR3 is 16 amino acids long. Written as DNA, the CDR3 is TGTGCCTGGAGACAGGGGGCGGGTAAGGGCCAAGAGACCCAGTACTTC. This translates into CAWRQGAGKGQETQYF.

The chain combines TRBV27 with TRBJ2-3; TRBD2 matches at 8 bases. CDR1 is MNHEY and CDR2 is SMNVEV in the germline V gene (reference sequence). Losses at the gene ends were 7 bases for V and 8 bases for J; bases not matched to a gene: 14. The CDR3 loop spans 15 amino acids. The CDR3: CASNQVGRGALTQYF. The DNA of the CDR3 is TGTGCCAGCAATCAAGTCGGGCGGGGGGCCCTTACGCAGTATTTT.

About this clone: The same CDR3 is also encoded by other DNA sequences in this sample. This sequence joins TRBV5-1 and TRBJ1-1, with a tentative D call TRBD1 (5 bases). This CDR3 region has 14 residues. Trimming removed 0 bases from V and 3 bases from J, with 9 bases in between. Germline lookup yields CDR1 SGHRS and CDR2 YFSETQ. The CDR3 DNA is TGCGCCAGCAGCTTGGGACAGTCCTACACTGAAGCTTTCTTT. As protein: CASSLGQSYTEAFF.

This chain joins TRBV7-3 and TRBJ2-1; 9 nucleotides line up with TRBD2. Looked up from germline, CDR1 is SGHTA and CDR2 is FQGTGA. Losses at the gene ends were 2 bases for V and 9 bases for J; bases not matched to a gene: 2. CDR3 length equals 13 residues. The CDR3 region has the DNA TGTGCCAGCAGCTTAGGGACTAGCACTGAGCAGTTCTTC. This codes for CASSLGTSTEQFF.

The rearrangement joins TRBV7-6 to TRBJ2-7; maybe TRBD1 (5 bases). The CDR3 has 12 residues. Germline V gives CDR1 SGHVS, CDR2 FNYEAQ. V was shortened by 6 bases and J by 5 bases, with 11 bases between the two germline ends. CDR3 loop: CASRRTFHEQYF. CDR3 in DNA: TGTGCCAGCAGACGGACATTCCACGAGCAGTACTTC.

On this clone: Other DNA sequences of this sample code for an identical CDR3. The rearrangement joins TRBV3-1 (or the pseudogene TRBV3-2) to TRBJ1-2; weak D call: TRBD1 (5 bases). V lost 2 bases, J lost 8 bases, and 9 bases lay in between. This CDR3 has 12 residues. Germline V gene lookup returns CDR1 LGHDT and CDR2 YNNKEL (reference sequence). CDR3 sequence (DNA): TGTGCCAGCAGCCAAACAGGACACGGCTACACCTTC. Amino acid sequence: CASSQTGHGYTF.

The chain links TRBV5-1 to TRBJ2-5; 11 bases map to TRBD2. V dropped 0 bases and J dropped 3; count of bases not matched to a gene: 7. Germline V lookup: CDR1 SGHRS, CDR2 YFSETQ. CDR3 length equals 17 residues. The CDR3 loop is CASSLGFGTSGKETQYF. DNA of the CDR3: TGCGCCAGCAGCTTGGGGTTCGGGACTAGCGGAAAAGAGACCCAGTACTTC.

The chain carries TRBV13 and TRBJ2-5; 9 nucleotides line up with TRBD1. Germline values: CDR1 PRHDT, CDR2 FYEKMQ (reference sequence). The CDR3 covers 15 residues. Losses at the gene ends were 3 bases for V and 3 bases for J; bases not matched to a gene: 5. The CDR3: CASSFARDREETQYF. CDR3 coding DNA: TGTGCCAGCAGCTTCGCCCGGGACAGGGAAGAGACCCAGTACTTC.

Note on this clone: At the DNA level, this CDR3 is encoded by other sequences in the same sample as well. The genes are TRBV5-1 and TRBJ1-1; D remains unclear. V was shortened by 4 bases and J by 0 bases, with 7 bases between the two germline ends. This CDR3 has 13 amino acids. Germline assignment: CDR1 SGHRS and CDR2 YFSETQ. The CDR3: CASSLLVNTEAFF. The DNA of the CDR3 is TGCGCCAGCAGCCTACTGGTGAACACTGAAGCTTTCTTT.

The gene calls are TRBV5-1 and TRBJ1-6; 8 bases fit TRBD1. V lost 4 bases, J lost 0 bases, and 6 bases stayed unmatched. CDR3 size: 17 residues. Germline V gives CDR1 SGHRS, CDR2 YFSETQ. The CDR3 coding sequence is TGCGCCAGCAGCCCTAGGACAGGGACCTCCTATAATTCACCCCTCCACTTT. Protein: CASSPRTGTSYNSPLHF.

The chain is built from TRBV5-1 and TRBJ1-1, with no clear D. Between the trimmed V and J ends, which lost 4 bases and 2 bases, there was a span of 15 bases. The CDR3 has 15 residues. Germline CDR1 is SGHRS and CDR2 is YFSETQ. The CDR3 coding sequence is TGCGCCAGCAGCGACCCCCTGGAGGGTAACACTGAAGCTTTCTTT. It is translated as CASSDPLEGNTEAFF. Looking up the rest from reference TRBV5-1 and TRBJ1-1 gives the full variable domain: KAGVTQTPRYLIKTRGQQVTLSCSPISGHRSVSWYQQTPGQGLQFLFEYFSETQRNKGNFPGRFSGRQFSNSRSEMNVSTLELGDSALYLCASSDPLEGNTEAFFGQGTRLTVV.

In nucleotides, the CDR3 is TGTGCCAGCAGTGTCTACAGGGTTTCACCCCTCCACTTT. Translation: CASSVYRVSPLHF. The J gene is TRBJ1-6, the V gene TRBV28; tentatively, D is TRBD1 (6 bases). The CDR3 totals 13 residues. Germline CDR1 and CDR2: MDHEN and SYDVKM. V gave up 5 bases and J gave up 9 bases, with 11 bases separating them.

V gene TRBV5-1 combines with J gene TRBJ1-1, with unresolved D. Trimming removed 1 base from V and 5 bases from J, with 12 bases in between. The germline V gene has CDR1 SGHRS and CDR2 YFSETQ. CDR3 length: 14 amino acids. The CDR3 sequence is CASSLLGEGTEAFF. CDR3 coding DNA: TGCGCCAGCAGCTTGTTGGGAGAAGGGACTGAAGCTTTCTTT.

Many counts were recorded for this clone. The CDR3, as DNA: TGCGCCAGCAGCGGCCACCGGGGGAACACTGAAGCTTTCTTT. Protein sequence: CASSGHRGNTEAFF. The chain has TRBV5-1 and TRBJ1-1; D is undetermined. Germline CDR1 reads SGHRS; CDR2 reads YFSETQ. The CDR3 has 14 amino acids. The V gene lost 4 bases and the J gene lost 1 base, with 11 bases spanning the gap.

This chain links TRBV24-1 with TRBJ2-7; 8 bases align to TRBD1. The CDR3 extends over 14 amino acids. The V gene end was trimmed by 2 bases and the J gene end by 3 bases; junction bases not matched to a gene: 2. The germline gives CDR1 KGHDR, CDR2 SFDVKD. The CDR3, as DNA: TGTGCCACCAGTGATTCAGGGGGCGGCTACGAGCAGTACTTC. Translating it yields CATSDSGGGYEQYF.

The rearrangement joins TRBV6-5 to TRBJ2-2; 7 bases fit TRBD1. This CDR3 comprises 14 residues. V was pared by 6 bases and J by 6 bases, with 7 bases of the junction left unmatched. Germline V CDR1 and CDR2: MNHEY, SVGAGI. CDR3 loop: CASRQQGNSGELFF. CDR3 sequence (DNA): TGTGCCAGCAGGCAACAGGGGAATTCCGGGGAGCTGTTTTTT.

CDR3 nucleotide sequence: TGTGCCAGCAGTTCTGGACAGATCTCTGGAAACACCATATATTTT. This translates into CASSSGQISGNTIYF. The genes are TRBV6-2 or TRBV6-3 and TRBJ1-3; a possible D gene is TRBD1 (6 bases). Germline V gene lookup returns CDR1 MNHEY and CDR2 SVGEGT. The V gene lost 4 bases and the J gene lost 0 bases, with 10 bases spanning the gap. The CDR3 runs 15 residues.

This clone has just one count. This chain links TRBV7-9 with TRBJ2-3; a weak D match, TRBD2 (6 bases). There are 16 residues in the CDR3. V lost 5 bases and J 4 bases, leaving 19 bases between the germline ends. Germline V gene lookup returns CDR1 SEHNR and CDR2 FQNEAQ (reference sequence). The DNA of the CDR3 is TGTGCCAGCAGCGCCACCGGGACTCTCATCGCAGATACGCAGTATTTT. Amino acid sequence: CASSATGTLIADTQYF.

The CDR3 loop is CASSQDNEGDEQFF. In DNA, the CDR3 is TGCGCCAGCAGCCAAGATAATGAGGGAGATGAGCAGTTCTTC. This chain joins TRBV4-1 and TRBJ2-1; maybe TRBD2 (5 bases). The V end lost 0 bases, the J end lost 8 bases, and 11 bases lay between the germline ends. Germline V gene lookup returns CDR1 MGHRA and CDR2 YSYEKL. The CDR3 is 14 residues long.

This rearrangement joins TRBV9 to TRBJ2-7, with 8 bases lining up with TRBD1. The length of the CDR3 is 15 residues. Per the germline V gene, CDR1 is SGDLS and CDR2 is YYNGEE. V shed 4 bases and J 4 bases; nucleotides not matched to a gene: 10. The CDR3 protein is CASSHADRDDYEQYF. The CDR3 nucleotides are TGTGCCAGCAGCCACGCGGACAGGGACGATTACGAGCAGTACTTC.

This clone has more than one count but fewer than ten. J is TRBJ2-1 and V is TRBV20-1; D is ambiguous. Trimming cost V 3 bases and J 6 bases, with 12 bases left between them. The CDR3 contains 13 residues. The germline V gene encodes CDR1 DFQATT and CDR2 SNEGSKA (reference sequence). The CDR3 spells CSASDPSGNEQFF. DNA for the CDR3: TGCAGTGCTAGTGACCCCTCGGGCAATGAGCAGTTCTTC.

This rearrangement joins TRBV7-3 to TRBJ2-3; 10 nucleotides agree with TRBD2. CDR1 is SGHTA and CDR2 is FQGTGA in the germline V gene. The CDR3 extends over 15 amino acids. V was clipped by 5 bases and J by 4 bases; unmatched bases: 6. DNA of the CDR3: TGTGCCAGCAGCAATAGCGGGGGGAGTGCAGATACGCAGTATTTT. It specifies CASSNSGGSADTQYF.

This chain joins TRBV19 and TRBJ2-3, with 8 nucleotides matching TRBD2. J gave up 3 bases and V 10 bases, and 12 bases lay outside the gene matches. The CDR3 extends over 15 amino acids. CDR1 is LNHDA and CDR2 is SQIVND in the germline V gene (reference sequence). CDR3 in amino acids: CATRRERGITDTQYF. CDR3 in DNA: TGTGCCACCCGAAGGGAGCGGGGGATAACAGATACGCAGTATTTT.